This record looks at one T cell receptor (beta chain) sequence and its context. It lacks a known antigen. Base qualities are not provided; no much larger clone lies one nucleotide away. The immunoSEQ Assay, a bias-controlled multiplex PCR, was used to amplify TCRbeta CDR3 regions from genomic DNA. Per the authors' processing: The number of nucleated cells in each sample was estimated from the amplification of reference gene primers within the assay. To quantify the absolute abundance of each unique TCRbeta CDR3 rearrangement, sequence reads were collapsed and filtered. Productive Simpson clonality was computed per sample as the square root of Simpson's diversity index over productive rearrangements. TCRdb re-hosts the immuneACCESS table, in-frame sequences only. Its copies lack some clones; in the studies checked, an unresolved V gene accounts for under half of them, and the cause for the rest is not known. The DNA gave D and trimming, while V, J and clone size come from that table. The sample data list some 200,000 clones, and approximately 80% of these were observed just once. Around a tenth of the sample is held by the ten biggest clonotypes.

In the prospective study, participants were about 18 to 100 years old, resided in under 30 geographic areas of the United States, and were enrolled through a virtual design. In the prospective study, cohorts were assigned on the basis of participant-reported clinical history obtained from a screening survey and a study questionnaire. ImmuneRACE Cohort 3 recovered participants were defined by two consecutive negative NP/OP PCR tests, healthcare professional clearance, or symptom resolution. In the prospective study, whole blood, serum and a nasopharyngeal or oropharyngeal swab were collected from each participant by mobile phlebotomists. Participants in the prospective study had the option to provide additional blood draws and questionnaires over a 2-month period. Before DNA extraction, prospective study blood samples were shipped either frozen or at room temperature. This entry is derived from a study of blood T cell repertoires in COVID-19 (TCRdb year 2020). Context from the whole study: Collaborator samples came from the United States, Italy and Spain and covered acute and convalescent phases of COVID-19. The prospective study material was composed of cDNA or gDNA derived from T cells, B-cell-depleted T cells, or PBMCs. Subjects who had been exposed to COVID-19, were actively infected with it, or had recovered from it provided the deeply sampled blood TCRbeta repertoires that made up the dataset. The repertoires were released in a freely available public database intended as a resource for research on the immune response to SARS-CoV-2. The samples were drawn from two sources: the first 160 participants of the ongoing ImmuneRACE study, and 950 to 1,500 subjects contributed by 6 global collaborators. Sample metadata almost always included a de-identified subject ID, COVID-19 status, age in years and sex. HLA class I and class II types, where available, came from metadata supplied by the sample provider rather than from assay-based typing.

Results and caveats for the whole study, not just this receptor: The amount of clinical and demographic metadata varied by source and participant and was provided uncurated.

The CDR3, from cysteine to phenylalanine, totals 11 residues. This entry keeps only the CDR3 DNA: 33 bases, framed from base 1. V is cut by 6 bases and J by 6 bases, and the space between the germline ends is 11 bases. The germline V gene (reference sequence) provides CDR1 DFQATT and CDR2 SNEGSKA. The sample taken for sequencing was PBMCs or T cells enriched from blood (not recorded which). The chain is assembled from TRBV20-1 and TRBJ1-2; 5 matching bases give a weak D call of TRBD1. The TCR comes from a man aged 35 to 55 who had recovered from COVID-19. The nucleotides read TGCAGTGCACCAGGGAGGGATGGCTACACCTTC. The translation is CSAPGRDGYTF.